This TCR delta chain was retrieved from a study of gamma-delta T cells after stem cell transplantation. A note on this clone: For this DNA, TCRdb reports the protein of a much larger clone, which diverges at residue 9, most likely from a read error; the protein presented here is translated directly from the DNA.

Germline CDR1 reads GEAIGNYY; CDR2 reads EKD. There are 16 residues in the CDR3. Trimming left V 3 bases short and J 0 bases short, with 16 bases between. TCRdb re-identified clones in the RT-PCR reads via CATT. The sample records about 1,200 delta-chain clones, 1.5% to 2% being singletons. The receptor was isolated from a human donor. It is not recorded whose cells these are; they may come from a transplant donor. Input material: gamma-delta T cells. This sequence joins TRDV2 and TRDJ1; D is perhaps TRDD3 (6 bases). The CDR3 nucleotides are TGTGCCTGTGACCATCTTGGGGGGGCGTACACCGATAAACTCATCTTT. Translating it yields CACDHLGGAYTDKLIF.